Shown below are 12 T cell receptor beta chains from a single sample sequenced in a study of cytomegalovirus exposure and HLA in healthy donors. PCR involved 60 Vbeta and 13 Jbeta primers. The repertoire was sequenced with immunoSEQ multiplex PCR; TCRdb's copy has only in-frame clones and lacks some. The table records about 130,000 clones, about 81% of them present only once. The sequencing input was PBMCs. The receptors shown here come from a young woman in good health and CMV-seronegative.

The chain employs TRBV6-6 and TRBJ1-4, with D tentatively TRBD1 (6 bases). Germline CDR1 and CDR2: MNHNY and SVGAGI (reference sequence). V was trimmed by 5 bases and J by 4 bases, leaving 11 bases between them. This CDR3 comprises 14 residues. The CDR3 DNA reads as TGTGCCAGCAGTCCCCAGGGGATTAATGAAAAACTGTTTTTT. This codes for CASSPQGINEKLFF.

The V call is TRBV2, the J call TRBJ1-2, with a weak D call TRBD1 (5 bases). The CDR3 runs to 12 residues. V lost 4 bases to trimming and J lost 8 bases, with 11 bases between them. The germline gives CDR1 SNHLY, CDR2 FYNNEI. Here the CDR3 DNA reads TGTGCCAGCAGTGTGGGGCTTGGAGGCTACACCTTC. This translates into CASSVGLGGYTF.

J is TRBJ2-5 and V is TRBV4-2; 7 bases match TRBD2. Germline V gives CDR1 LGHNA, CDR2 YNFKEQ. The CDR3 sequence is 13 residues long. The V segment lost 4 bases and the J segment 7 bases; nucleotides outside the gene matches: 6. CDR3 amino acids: CASSRGGGGTQYF. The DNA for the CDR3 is TGTGCCAGCAGCCGTGGCGGGGGTGGGACCCAGTACTTC.

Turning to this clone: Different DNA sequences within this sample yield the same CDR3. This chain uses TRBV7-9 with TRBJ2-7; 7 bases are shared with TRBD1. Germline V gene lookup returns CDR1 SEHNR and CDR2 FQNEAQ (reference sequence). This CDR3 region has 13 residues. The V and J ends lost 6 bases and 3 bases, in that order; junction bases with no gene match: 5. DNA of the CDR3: TGTGCCAGCAGGTCGGGACAGAGCTACGAGCAGTACTTC. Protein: CASRSGQSYEQYF.

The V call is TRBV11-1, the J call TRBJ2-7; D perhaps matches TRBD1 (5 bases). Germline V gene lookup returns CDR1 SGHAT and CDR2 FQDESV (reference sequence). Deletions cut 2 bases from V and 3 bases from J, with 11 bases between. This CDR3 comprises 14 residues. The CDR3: CASSLSGQGYEQYF. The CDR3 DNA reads TGTGCCAGCAGCTTATCGGGCCAGGGCTACGAGCAGTACTTC.

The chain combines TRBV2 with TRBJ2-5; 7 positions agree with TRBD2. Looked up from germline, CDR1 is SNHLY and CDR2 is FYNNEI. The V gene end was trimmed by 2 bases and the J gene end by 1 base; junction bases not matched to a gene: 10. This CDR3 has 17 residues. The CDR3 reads CASSELRLADTQETQYF. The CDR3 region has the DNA TGTGCCAGCAGTGAACTCCGGCTAGCGGATACCCAAGAGACCCAGTACTTC.

The CDR3 nucleotides read TGTGCCAGCAGCCAACTCGTAACCTACGAGCAGTACTTC. Protein: CASSQLVTYEQYF. This rearrangement joins TRBV14 to TRBJ2-7; D gene unclear. The CDR3 runs to 13 residues. V was trimmed by 2 bases and J by 2 bases, leaving 7 bases between them. CDR1 and CDR2 (germline): SGHDN, FVKESK.

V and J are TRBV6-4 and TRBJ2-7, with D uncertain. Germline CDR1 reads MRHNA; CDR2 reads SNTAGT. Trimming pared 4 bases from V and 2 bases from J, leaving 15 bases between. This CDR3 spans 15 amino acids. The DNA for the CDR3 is TGTGCCAGCAGTGGTAAGTCTGGCAGGACCTACGAGCAGTACTTC. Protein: CASSGKSGRTYEQYF.

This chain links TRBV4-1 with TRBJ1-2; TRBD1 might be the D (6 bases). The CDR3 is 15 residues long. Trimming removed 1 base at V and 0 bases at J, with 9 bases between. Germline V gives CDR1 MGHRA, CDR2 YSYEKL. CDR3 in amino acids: CASSQVDRPNYGYTF. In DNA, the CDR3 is TGCGCCAGCAGCCAAGTAGACAGGCCTAACTATGGCTACACCTTC.

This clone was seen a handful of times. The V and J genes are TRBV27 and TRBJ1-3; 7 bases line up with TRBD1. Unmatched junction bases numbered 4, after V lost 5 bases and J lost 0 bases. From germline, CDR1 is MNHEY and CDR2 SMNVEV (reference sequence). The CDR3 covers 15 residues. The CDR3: CASSHRGNSGNTIYF. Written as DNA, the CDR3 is TGTGCCAGCAGTCACAGGGGCAACTCTGGAAACACCATATATTTT.

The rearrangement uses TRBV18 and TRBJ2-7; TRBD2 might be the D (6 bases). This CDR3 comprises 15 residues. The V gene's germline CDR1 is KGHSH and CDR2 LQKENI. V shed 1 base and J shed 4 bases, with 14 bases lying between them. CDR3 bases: TGTGCCAGCTCACCACTGGGTAGGGGAGGATACGAGCAGTACTTC. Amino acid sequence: CASSPLGRGGYEQYF.

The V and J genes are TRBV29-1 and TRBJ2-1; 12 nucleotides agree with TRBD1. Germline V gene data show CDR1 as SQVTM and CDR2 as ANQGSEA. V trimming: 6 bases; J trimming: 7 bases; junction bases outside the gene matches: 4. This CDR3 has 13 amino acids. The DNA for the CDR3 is TGCAGCGTGGGACAGGGGGCGATGAATGAGCAGTTCTTC. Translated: CSVGQGAMNEQFF.